This T cell receptor beta chain was identified during a study of blood T cell repertoires in COVID-19. In the study's own analysis: Counts of nucleated cells, estimated from reference gene primer amplification, were obtained. Only in-frame clones appear in the TCRdb table, and some are missing; sequencing was by immunoSEQ multiplex PCR. That table furnishes V, J and clone size, whereas the DNA furnished D and trimming. The table records about 62,000 clones, 86% of them present only once. This CDR3 contains 16 residues. Germline loops: CDR1 MDHEN, CDR2 SYDVKM. The ends lost 5 bases at V and 6 bases at J; junction bases unmatched: 13.

The sequenced sample consisted of peripheral blood. The TCR comes from an elderly woman with acute or convalescent COVID-19. This chain joins TRBV28 and TRBJ1-2; 9 bases match TRBD1. The CDR3 sequence: CASSLTQTDRGDGYTF. The DNA of the CDR3 is TGTGCCAGCAGTCTCACCCAAACCGACAGGGGGGATGGCTACACCTTC.